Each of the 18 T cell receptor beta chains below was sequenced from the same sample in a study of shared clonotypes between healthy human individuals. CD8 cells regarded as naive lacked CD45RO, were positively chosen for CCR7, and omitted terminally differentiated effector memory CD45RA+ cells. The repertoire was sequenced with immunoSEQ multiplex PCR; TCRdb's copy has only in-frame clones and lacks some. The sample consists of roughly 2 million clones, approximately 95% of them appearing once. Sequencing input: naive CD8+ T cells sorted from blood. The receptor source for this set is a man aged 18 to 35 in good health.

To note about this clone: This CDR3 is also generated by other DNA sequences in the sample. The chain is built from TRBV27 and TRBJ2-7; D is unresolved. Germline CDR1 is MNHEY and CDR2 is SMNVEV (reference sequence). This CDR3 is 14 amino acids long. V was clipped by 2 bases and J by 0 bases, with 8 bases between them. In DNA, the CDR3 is TGTGCCAGCAGTTTAGTGCCAAGCTCCTACGAGCAGTACTTC. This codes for CASSLVPSSYEQYF.

Written as DNA, the CDR3 is TGCGCCAGCAGCGGGAGCGGGCAAGAGACCCAGTACTTC. Protein: CASSGSGQETQYF. The rearrangement links TRBV4-1 to TRBJ2-5, with a tentative D call TRBD2 (6 bases). Trimming left V 5 bases short and J 2 bases short, with 9 bases between. This CDR3 comprises 13 residues. Germline V gives CDR1 MGHRA, CDR2 YSYEKL.

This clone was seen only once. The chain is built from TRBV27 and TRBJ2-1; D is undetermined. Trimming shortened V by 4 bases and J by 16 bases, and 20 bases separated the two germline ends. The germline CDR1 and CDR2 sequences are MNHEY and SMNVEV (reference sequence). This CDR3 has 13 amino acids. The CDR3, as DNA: TGTGCCAGCAGTTCTTCAACTTGGGCCCCGACCTTCTTC. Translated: CASSSSTWAPTFF.

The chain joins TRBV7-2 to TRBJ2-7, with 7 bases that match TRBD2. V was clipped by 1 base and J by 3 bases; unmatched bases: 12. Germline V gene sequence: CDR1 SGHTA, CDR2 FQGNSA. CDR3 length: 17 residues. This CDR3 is CASSLEGGLAVNYEQYF. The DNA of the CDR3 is TGTGCCAGCAGCTTAGAGGGAGGGCTAGCGGTTAACTACGAGCAGTACTTC.

The CDR3 region is CASSLEQGVYEQYF. The CDR3 DNA sequence: TGTGCCAGCAGTTTAGAACAGGGGGTCTACGAGCAGTACTTC. The chain carries TRBV6-4 and TRBJ2-7; 8 bases match TRBD1. Trimming removed 5 bases from V and 3 bases from J; junction bases left unmatched: 6. From germline, CDR1 is MRHNA and CDR2 SNTAGT. This CDR3 region has 14 residues.

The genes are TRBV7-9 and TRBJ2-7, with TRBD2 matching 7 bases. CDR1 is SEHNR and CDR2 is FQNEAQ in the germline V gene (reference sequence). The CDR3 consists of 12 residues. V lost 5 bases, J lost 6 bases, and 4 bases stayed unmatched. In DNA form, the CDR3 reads TGTGCCAGCAGCGGACTAGGGTTCGAGCAGTACTTC. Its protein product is CASSGLGFEQYF.

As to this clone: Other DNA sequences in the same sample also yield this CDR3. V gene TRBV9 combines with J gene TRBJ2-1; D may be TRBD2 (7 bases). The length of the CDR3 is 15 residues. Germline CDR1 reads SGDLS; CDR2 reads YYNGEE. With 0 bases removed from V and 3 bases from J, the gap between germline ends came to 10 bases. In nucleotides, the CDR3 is TGTGCCAGCAGCGTAGCGGGGGGCAACTACAATGAGCAGTTCTTC. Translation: CASSVAGGNYNEQFF.

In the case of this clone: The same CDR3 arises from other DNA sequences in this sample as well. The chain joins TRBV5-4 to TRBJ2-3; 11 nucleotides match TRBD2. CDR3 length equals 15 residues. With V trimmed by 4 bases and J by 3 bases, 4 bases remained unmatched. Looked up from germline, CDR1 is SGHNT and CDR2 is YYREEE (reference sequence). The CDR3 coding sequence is TGTGCCAGCAGCCTTCTAGCGGGAGGTACAGATACGCAGTATTTT. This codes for CASSLLAGGTDTQYF.

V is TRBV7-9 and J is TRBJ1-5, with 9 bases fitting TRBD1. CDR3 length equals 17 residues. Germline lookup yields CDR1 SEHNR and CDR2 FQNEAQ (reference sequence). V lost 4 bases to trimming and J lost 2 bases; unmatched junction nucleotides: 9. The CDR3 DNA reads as TGTGCCAGCAGCTCTTGGACAGGGGAAGAAGGCAATCAGCCCCAGCATTTT. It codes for CASSSWTGEEGNQPQHF. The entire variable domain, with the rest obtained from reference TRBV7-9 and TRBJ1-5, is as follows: DTGVSQNPRHKITKRGQNVTFRCDPISEHNRLYWYRQTLGQGPEFLTYFQNEAQLEKSRLLSDRFSAERPKGSFSTLEIQRTEQGDSAMYLCASSSWTGEEGNQPQHFGDGTRLSIL.

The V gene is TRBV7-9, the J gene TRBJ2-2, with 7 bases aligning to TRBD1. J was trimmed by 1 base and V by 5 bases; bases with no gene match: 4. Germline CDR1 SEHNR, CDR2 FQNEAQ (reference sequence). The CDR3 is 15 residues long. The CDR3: CASSPWTGNTGELFF. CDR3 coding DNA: TGTGCCAGCAGCCCATGGACAGGGAACACCGGGGAGCTGTTTTTT.

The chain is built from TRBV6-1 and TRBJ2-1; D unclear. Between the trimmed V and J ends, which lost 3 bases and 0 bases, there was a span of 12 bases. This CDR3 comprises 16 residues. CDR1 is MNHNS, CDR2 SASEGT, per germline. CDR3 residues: CASSDQPLSSYNEQFF. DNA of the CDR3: TGTGCCAGCAGTGATCAACCCTTGAGCTCCTACAATGAGCAGTTCTTC.

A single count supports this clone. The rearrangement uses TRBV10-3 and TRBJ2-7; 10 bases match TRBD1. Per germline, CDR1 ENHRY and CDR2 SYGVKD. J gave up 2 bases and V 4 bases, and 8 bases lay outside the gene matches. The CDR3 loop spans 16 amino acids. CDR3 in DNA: TGTGCCATCAGTGGACTAACGGGACAGGGGACCTACGAGCAGTACTTC. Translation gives CAISGLTGQGTYEQYF.

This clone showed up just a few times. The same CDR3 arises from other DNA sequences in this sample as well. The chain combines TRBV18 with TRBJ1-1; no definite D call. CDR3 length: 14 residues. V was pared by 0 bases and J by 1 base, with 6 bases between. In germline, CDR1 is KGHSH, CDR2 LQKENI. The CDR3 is CASSPPGPNTEAFF. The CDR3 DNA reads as TGTGCCAGCTCACCACCGGGCCCGAACACTGAAGCTTTCTTT.

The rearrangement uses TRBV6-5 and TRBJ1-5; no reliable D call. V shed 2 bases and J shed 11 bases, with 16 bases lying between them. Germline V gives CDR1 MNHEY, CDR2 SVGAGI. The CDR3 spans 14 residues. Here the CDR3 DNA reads TGTGCCAGCAGTTACAATTCGGATATCGGAGCCCAGCATTTT. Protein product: CASSYNSDIGAQHF.

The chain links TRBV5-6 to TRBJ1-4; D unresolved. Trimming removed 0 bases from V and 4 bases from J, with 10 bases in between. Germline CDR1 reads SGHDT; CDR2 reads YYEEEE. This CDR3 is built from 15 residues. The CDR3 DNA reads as TGTGCCAGCAGCTTGGACATGGGAAGTAATGAAAAACTGTTTTTT. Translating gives CASSLDMGSNEKLFF.

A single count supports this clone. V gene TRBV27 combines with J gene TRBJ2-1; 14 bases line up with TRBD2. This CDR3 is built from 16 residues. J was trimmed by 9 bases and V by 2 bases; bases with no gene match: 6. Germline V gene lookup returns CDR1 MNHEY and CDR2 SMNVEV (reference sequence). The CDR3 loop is CASSLRGLAGAVEQFF. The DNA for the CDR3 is TGTGCCAGCAGTTTACGGGGACTAGCGGGAGCGGTTGAGCAGTTCTTC.

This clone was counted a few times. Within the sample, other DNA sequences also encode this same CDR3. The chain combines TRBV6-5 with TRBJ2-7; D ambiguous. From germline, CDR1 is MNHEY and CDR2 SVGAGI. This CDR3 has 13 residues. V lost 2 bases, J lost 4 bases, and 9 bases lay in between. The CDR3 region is CASSYGRLYEQYF. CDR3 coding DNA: TGTGCCAGCAGTTACGGTCGTCTTTACGAGCAGTACTTC.

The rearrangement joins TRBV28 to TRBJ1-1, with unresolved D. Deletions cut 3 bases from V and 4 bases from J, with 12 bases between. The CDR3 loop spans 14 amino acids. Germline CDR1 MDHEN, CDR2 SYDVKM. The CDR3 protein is CASSFGSGLTEAFF. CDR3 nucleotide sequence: TGTGCCAGCAGTTTCGGGTCAGGCCTCACTGAAGCTTTCTTT.